Below, 3 T cell receptor beta chains from the same sample are listed, as sequenced in a study of cytomegalovirus exposure and HLA in healthy donors. PCR employed 60 Vbeta and 13 Jbeta primers. The method was immunoSEQ multiplex PCR; TCRdb's version includes in-frame clones alone and lacks a portion of them. The top ten hold approximately 1.7% of the sample, which has 200,000 to 250,000 clones, roughly 75% seen once. Material for sequencing was PBMCs. Receptor source: a woman between 25 and 40 years old in good health and CMV-seronegative.

V is TRBV7-9 and J is TRBJ2-1; D unresolved. The germline gives CDR1 SEHNR, CDR2 FQNEAQ (reference sequence). Trimming took 1 base from V and 6 from J, leaving 7 bases between them. The CDR3 extends over 13 amino acids. CDR3 region: CASSLGASNEQFF. The CDR3 nucleotides read TGTGCCAGCAGCTTAGGGGCGTCCAATGAGCAGTTCTTC.

V and J are TRBV7-3 and TRBJ2-5, with D possibly TRBD2 on 7 matching bases. Trimming removed 5 bases at V and 4 bases at J, with 14 bases between. The CDR3 is 14 amino acids. Per the germline V gene, CDR1 is SGHTA and CDR2 is FQGTGA. The chain's CDR3 is CASSPQGGRETQYF. The CDR3 nucleotides read TGTGCCAGCAGCCCACAGGGAGGGCGAGAGACCCAGTACTTC.

This rearrangement joins TRBV7-8 to TRBJ1-4; TRBD1 agrees at 10 bases. This CDR3 has 17 residues. Per germline, CDR1 SGHVS and CDR2 FQNEAQ. The V gene end was trimmed by 1 base and the J gene end by 3 bases; junction bases not matched to a gene: 5. In DNA form, the CDR3 reads TGTGCCAGCAGCTTAGACCAGACAGGGGGCCCTAATGAAAAACTGTTTTTT. It is translated as CASSLDQTGGPNEKLFF.